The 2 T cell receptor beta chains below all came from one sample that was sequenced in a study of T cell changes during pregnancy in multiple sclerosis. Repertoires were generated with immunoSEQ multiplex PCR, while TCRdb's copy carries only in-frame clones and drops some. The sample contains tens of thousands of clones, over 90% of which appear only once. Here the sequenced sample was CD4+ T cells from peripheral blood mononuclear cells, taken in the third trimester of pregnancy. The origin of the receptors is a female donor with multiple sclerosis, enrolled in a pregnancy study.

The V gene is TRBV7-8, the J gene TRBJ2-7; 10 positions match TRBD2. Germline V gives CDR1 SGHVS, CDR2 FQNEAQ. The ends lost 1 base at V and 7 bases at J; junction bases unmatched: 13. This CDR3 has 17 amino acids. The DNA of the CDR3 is TGTGCCAGCAGCTTAGATACCGTAGCGGGGGGCCCTTTGGAGCAGTACTTC. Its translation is CASSLDTVAGGPLEQYF.

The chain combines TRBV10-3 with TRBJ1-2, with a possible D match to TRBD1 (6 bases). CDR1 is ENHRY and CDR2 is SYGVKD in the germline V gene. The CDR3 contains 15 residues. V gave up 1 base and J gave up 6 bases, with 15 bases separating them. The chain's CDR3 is CAISEFEGGANGYTF. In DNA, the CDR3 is TGTGCCATCAGTGAGTTCGAGGGGGGGGCCAATGGCTACACCTTC.